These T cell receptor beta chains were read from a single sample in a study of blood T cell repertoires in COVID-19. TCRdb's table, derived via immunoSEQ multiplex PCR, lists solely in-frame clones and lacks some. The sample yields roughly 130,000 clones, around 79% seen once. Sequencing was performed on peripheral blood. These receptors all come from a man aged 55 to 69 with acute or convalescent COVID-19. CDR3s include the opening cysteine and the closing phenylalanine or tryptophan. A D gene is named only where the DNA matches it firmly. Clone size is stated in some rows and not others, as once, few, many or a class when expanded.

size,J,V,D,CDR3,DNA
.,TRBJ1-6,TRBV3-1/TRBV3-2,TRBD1,CASSQEGRGRDSPLHF,TGTGCCAGCAGCCAAGAGGGCAGGGGGAGAGATTCACCCCTCCACTTT
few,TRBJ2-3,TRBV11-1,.,CASSEVVTDTQYF,TGTGCCAGCAGCGAGGTCGTCACAGATACGCAGTATTTT
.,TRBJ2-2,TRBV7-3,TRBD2,CASSRGLAGGTGELFF,TGTGCCAGCAGCCGGGGACTAGCGGGTGGCACCGGGGAGCTGTTTTTT
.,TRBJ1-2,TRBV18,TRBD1,CASSPGTDYGYTF,TGTGCCAGCTCACCTGGGACAGACTATGGCTACACCTTC
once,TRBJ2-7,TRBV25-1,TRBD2,CASSELASGGEQYF,TGTGCCAGCAGTGAACTTGCTAGCGGAGGCGAGCAGTACTTC
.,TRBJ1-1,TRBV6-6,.,CASSLSSGGVTEAFF,TGTGCCAGCAGTTTATCGTCGGGGGGAGTCACTGAAGCTTTCTTT
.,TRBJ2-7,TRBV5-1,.,CASSLGGEQYF,TGCGCCAGCAGCTTAGGGGGCGAGCAGTACTTC
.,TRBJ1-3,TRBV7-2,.,CASSLDYRRVGNTIYF,TGTGCCAGCAGCTTAGATTACAGGAGAGTTGGAAACACCATATATTTT
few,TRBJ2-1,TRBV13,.,CASSFESNEQFF,TGTGCCAGCAGCTTCGAGTCAAATGAGCAGTTCTTC
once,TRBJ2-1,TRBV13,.,CASSVLAPPYNEQFF,TGTGCCAGCAGCGTGTTAGCGCCCCCCTACAATGAGCAGTTCTTC
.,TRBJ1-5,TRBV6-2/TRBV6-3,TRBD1,CASSSGQGNNQPQHF,TGTGCCAGCAGTTCGGGACAGGGTAATAATCAGCCCCAGCATTTT
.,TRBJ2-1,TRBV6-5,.,CASNPSGAQGNEQFF,TGTGCCAGCAACCCCAGCGGGGCCCAGGGGAATGAGCAGTTCTTC
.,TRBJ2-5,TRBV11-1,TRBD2,CASSLFDGRTETQYF,TGTGCCAGCAGCTTATTTGACGGGAGGACGGAGACCCAGTACTTC
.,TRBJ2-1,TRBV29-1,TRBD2,CSVARTSGYNEQFF,TGCAGCGTTGCGAGGACTAGCGGGTACAATGAGCAGTTCTTC
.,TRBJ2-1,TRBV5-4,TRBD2,CASSPYRGSSGTHNEQFF,TGTGCCAGCAGCCCCTATAGGGGGTCTAGCGGGACCCACAATGAGCAGTTCTTC
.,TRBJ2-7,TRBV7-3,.,CASSLNGRDEQYF,TGTGCCAGCAGCTTAAACGGCAGGGATGAGCAGTACTTC
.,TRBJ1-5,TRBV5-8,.,CASSLAAGLGNQPQHF,TGTGCCAGCAGCTTGGCGGCAGGGTTGGGGAATCAGCCCCAGCATTTT
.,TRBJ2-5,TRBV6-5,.,CASGQYLETQYF,TGTGCCAGCGGACAGTACCTGGAGACCCAGTACTTC
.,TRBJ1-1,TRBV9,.,CASSVLPGVTEAFF,TGTGCCAGCAGCGTACTTCCAGGGGTAACTGAAGCTTTCTTT
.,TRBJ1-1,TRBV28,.,CASSLSYTEAFF,TGTGCCAGCAGTTTATCATACACTGAAGCTTTCTTT
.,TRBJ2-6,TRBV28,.,CASRRAPSGANVLTF,TGTGCCAGCAGGCGGGCCCCCTCTGGGGCCAACGTCCTGACTTTC
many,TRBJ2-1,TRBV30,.,CAWSVGLAAYNEQFF,TGTGCCTGGAGTGTTGGGTTAGCGGCATACAATGAGCAGTTCTTC
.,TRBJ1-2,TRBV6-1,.,CASSEEWGGPNYGYTF,TGTGCCAGCAGTGAAGAATGGGGGGGGCCTAACTATGGCTACACCTTC
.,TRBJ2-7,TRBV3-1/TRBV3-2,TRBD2,CASSPGLAGTGGEQYF,TGTGCCAGCAGCCCGGGACTAGCGGGGACCGGGGGCGAGCAGTACTTC
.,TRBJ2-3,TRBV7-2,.,CASSLSGSPPYF,TGTGCCAGCAGCTTAAGTGGGAGCCCCCCTTATTTT
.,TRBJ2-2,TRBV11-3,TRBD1,CASSPPPQGATTGELFF,TGTGCCAGCAGCCCCCCCCCACAGGGGGCGACCACCGGGGAGCTGTTTTTT
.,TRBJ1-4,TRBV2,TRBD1,CASTPGQGREKLFF,TGTGCCAGCACCCCGGGACAGGGAAGAGAAAAACTGTTTTTT
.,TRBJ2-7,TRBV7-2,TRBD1,CASSLGTGTGEVEQYF,TGTGCCAGCAGCTTGGGGACCGGGACAGGGGAGGTCGAGCAGTACTTC
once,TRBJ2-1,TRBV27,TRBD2,CASSGTSGTNEQFF,TGTGCCAGCAGCGGGACTAGCGGGACCAATGAGCAGTTCTTC
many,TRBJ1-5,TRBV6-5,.,CASSPTGSPNQPQHF,TGTGCCAGCAGCCCCACAGGGTCCCCCAATCAGCCCCAGCATTTT
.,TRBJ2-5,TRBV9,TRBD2,CASSVDSGRGETQYF,TGTGCCAGCAGCGTAGATAGCGGGAGAGGGGAGACCCAGTACTTC
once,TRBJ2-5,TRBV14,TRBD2,CASNPSGRAGETQYF,TGTGCCAGCAACCCTAGCGGGAGGGCCGGAGAGACCCAGTACTTC
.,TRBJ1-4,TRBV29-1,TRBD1,CSVGQGAYEKLFF,TGCAGCGTGGGACAGGGGGCGTATGAAAAACTGTTTTTT
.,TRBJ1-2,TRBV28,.,CASSFRPARGLYGYTF,TGTGCCAGCAGTTTTCGGCCAGCCAGGGGCCTCTATGGCTACACCTTC
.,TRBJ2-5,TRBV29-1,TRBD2,CSVVGGGQETQYF,TGCAGCGTTGTGGGCGGGGGGCAGGAGACCCAGTACTTC
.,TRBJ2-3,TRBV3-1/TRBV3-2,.,CASSHGNLGTQYF,TGTGCCAGCAGCCACGGGAATTTAGGGACGCAGTATTTT
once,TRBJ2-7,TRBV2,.,CASRRTQSYEQYF,TGTGCCAGCAGGCGGACACAATCCTACGAGCAGTACTTC
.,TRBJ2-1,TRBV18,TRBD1,CASSRDRDSNEQFF,TGTGCCAGCTCACGGGACAGGGATAGCAATGAGCAGTTCTTC
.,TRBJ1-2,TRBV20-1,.,CSASRGVAPGDGYTF,TGCAGTGCTAGTCGGGGGGTGGCTCCTGGGGATGGCTACACCTTC
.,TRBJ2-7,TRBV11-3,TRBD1,CASSPAGTGAYEQYF,TGTGCCAGCAGCCCCGCCGGGACAGGGGCCTACGAGCAGTACTTC
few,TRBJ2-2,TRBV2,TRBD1,CASKDRANTGELFF,TGTGCCAGCAAAGACAGGGCAAACACCGGGGAGCTGTTTTTT
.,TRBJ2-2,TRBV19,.,CASSMKRDTGELFF,TGTGCCAGTAGTATGAAGAGGGACACCGGGGAGCTGTTTTTT
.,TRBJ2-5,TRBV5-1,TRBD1,CASSLGTGGPETQYF,TGCGCCAGCAGCTTGGGGACAGGGGGCCCAGAGACCCAGTACTTC
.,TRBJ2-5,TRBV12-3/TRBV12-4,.,CASSATPETQYF,TGTGCCAGCAGCGCTACTCCGGAGACCCAGTACTTC
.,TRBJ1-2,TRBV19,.,CASSITDTEGYGYTF,TGTGCCAGTAGTATAACAGACACTGAGGGCTATGGCTACACCTTC
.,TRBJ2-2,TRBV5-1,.,CASGSAANTGELFF,TGCGCCAGCGGCAGCGCCGCGAACACCGGGGAGCTGTTTTTT
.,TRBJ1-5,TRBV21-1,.,CASSKEGGQGVRQPQHF,TGTGCCAGCAGCAAAGAGGGGGGACAGGGGGTTCGTCAGCCCCAGCATTTT
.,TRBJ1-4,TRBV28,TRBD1,CASTPGTGNEKLFF,TGTGCCAGCACCCCCGGGACAGGGAATGAAAAACTGTTTTTT
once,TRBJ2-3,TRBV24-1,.,CATSDPGGTDTQYF,TGTGCCACCAGTGATCCAGGCGGCACAGATACGCAGTATTTT
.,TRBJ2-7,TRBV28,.,CASSLTQDYEQYF,TGTGCCAGCAGTCTTACACAGGACTACGAGCAGTACTTC
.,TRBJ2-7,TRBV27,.,CASSLLGDEQYF,TGTGCCAGCAGTTTACTAGGGGACGAGCAGTACTTC
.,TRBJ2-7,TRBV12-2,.,CASRSGVGEQYF,TGTGCAAGTCGCTCCGGAGTCGGTGAGCAGTACTTC
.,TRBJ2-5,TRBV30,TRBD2,CACQPTSGRETQYF,TGTGCCTGCCAACCGACTAGCGGGAGAGAGACCCAGTACTTC
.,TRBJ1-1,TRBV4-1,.,CASSRGGDRYTEAFF,TGCGCCAGCAGCCGGGGAGGGGACCGCTACACTGAAGCTTTCTTT
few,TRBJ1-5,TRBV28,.,CASSPPGAPNQPQHF,TGTGCCAGCAGCCCCCCCGGTGCCCCCAATCAGCCCCAGCATTTT
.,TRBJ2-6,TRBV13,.,CASSLSAGSSGANVLTF,TGTGCCAGCAGCTTAAGTGCAGGTAGCTCTGGGGCCAACGTCCTGACTTTC